The 10 T cell receptor beta chains below come from one sample, sequenced in a study of tumor and adjacent non-tumor tissue in lung cancer (dated by TCRdb to 2016 to 2018). Libraries were prepared through multiplex PCR. The instrument was an Illumina HiSeq 2500. TCRbeta libraries were constructed through three rounds of nested PCR with primers (Table S4) according to protocols modified from ARM-PCR. TCRdb handled the public reads itself, with Q25 trimming in fastp and clone calling in MiXCR, and kept productive beta chains. For every CDR3 protein sequence, its rows merge into one entry that carries the most common genes and DNA. The sample includes approximately 110,000 distinct CDR3 sequences, with about 61% observed a single time. Over 15% of the sample is taken by the ten largest. Bulk unsorted tissue served as the source for RNA extraction, and RNA quality was assessed using a NanoDrop ND-1000 and an Agilent 2100. Distant non-tumor tissue taken more than 3 cm from the tumor edge was used as the normal lung sample.

Sequenced material: distant non-tumor lung tissue. Receptors were obtained from a man between 60 and 75 years old with non-small cell lung cancer.

This clonotype was observed once. The germline gene is not matched at one end of the junction; a read error may be the cause. The J gene is TRBJ1-5, the V gene TRBV6-5; D gene ambiguous. Germline V gene lookup returns CDR1 MNHEY and CDR2 SVGAGI. CDR3 length equals 15 residues. The CDR3 coding sequence is TGTGTCAGCAGTTACGGCCGATCTAACAATCAGCCCCAGCATTTT. Encoded protein: CVSSYGRSNNQPQHF.

A single count supports this clonotype. The junction differs from germline at one of its ends, possibly a read error. The chain employs TRBV6-1 and TRBJ2-7; perhaps D is TRBD1 or TRBD2 (5 bases each). The germline CDR1 and CDR2 sequences are MNHNS and SASEGT. The length of the CDR3 is 14 residues. The CDR3 sequence: CASRWKGSSYKQYF. The CDR3 DNA reads as TGTGCCAGTCGGTGGAAGGGGAGCTCCTACAAGCAGTACTTC.

Points on this clonotype: This is likely a read error, given that the CDR3 carries no conserved phenylalanine or tryptophan at its end. The chain employs TRBV6-6 and TRBJ2-7; D is unresolved. Germline loops: CDR1 MNHNY, CDR2 SVGAGI (reference sequence). The CDR3 contains 15 residues. V dropped 5 bases and J dropped 3 bases, with 17 bases sitting between them. CDR3 nucleotides: TGTGCCAGCAGTACCCGACATGGAACCTTCTACGAGCAGTACTTA. This sequence encodes CASSTRHGTFYEQYL.

As regards this clonotype: This may be a read error: a much more frequent sequence differs by one nucleotide. The CDR3, as DNA: TGTGCCAGCAACTTAGCTCCAGGACACACTCGTTTGTACTTC. This gives the protein CASNLAPGHTRLYF. The chain recombines TRBV7-9 with TRBJ2-7; the D gene is possibly TRBD1 (5 bases). Germline V gene data show CDR1 as SEHNR and CDR2 as FQNEAQ (reference sequence). This CDR3 contains 14 residues.

With respect to this clonotype: Lacking the conserved final phenylalanine or tryptophan, this CDR3 likely reflects a read error. This rearrangement joins TRBV11-2 to TRBJ2-2; 14 bases are shared with TRBD2. The CDR3 length is 18 residues. Trimming took 10 bases from V and 0 from J; bases not matched to a gene: 10. Germline CDR1 is SGHAT and CDR2 is FQNNGV. As DNA, the CDR3 is TGTGCCAATAGCTCGGGACTAGCGGGAGCGACGAACACCGGGGAGCTGTTTTCT. This encodes CANSSGLAGATNTGELFS.

Details on this clonotype: Relative to the germline gene, one junction end is altered; a read error may explain this. This chain connects TRBV29-1 to TRBJ2-3; 8 bases align to TRBD1. Germline V gives CDR1 SQVTM, CDR2 ANQGSEA. The CDR3 is 16 residues long. CDR3 sequence (DNA): TGTAGCGTTGAGGGCACAGGGGGTGGGTTGGCAGATACGCAGTGTTTT. Translated, it gives CSVEGTGGGLADTQCF.

A remark on this clonotype: A much larger clone differs by one base, so this may be a read error. This likely comes from a read error, as the CDR3 has no conserved phenylalanine or tryptophan at its end. The rearrangement joins TRBV29-1 to TRBJ2-5; unclear D gene. Trimming took 1 base from V and 4 from J, leaving 4 bases between them. The CDR3 loop spans 11 amino acids. The germline gives CDR1 SQVTM, CDR2 ANQGSEA. The CDR3 sequence: CSVEVGETQYL. As DNA, the CDR3 is TGCAGCGTTGAAGTTGGAGAGACCCAGTACCTC.

This clonotype was detected only a few times. The CDR3 loop reads CAWGLAGGNTDTQYF. CDR3 DNA: TGTGCCTGGGGACTAGCGGGAGGGAACACAGATACGCAGTATTTT. J is TRBJ2-3 and V is TRBV30; 15 nucleotides align to TRBD2. Germline V gene lookup returns CDR1 GTSNPN and CDR2 SVGIG (reference sequence). The CDR3 sequence is 15 residues long. V shed 5 bases, J shed 2 bases, and the junction held 2 bases outside the gene matches.

Remarks on this clonotype: One end of the junction is discordant with germline, which a read error may explain. The CDR3 DNA reads as TGTGTCAGCGGCCAACAGGGTTCTGGGGCCAACGTCCTGACTTTT. This sequence encodes CVSGQQGSGANVLTF. The chain carries TRBV11-3 and TRBJ2-6; possible D gene TRBD1, 6 bases. Looked up from germline, CDR1 is SGHNT and CDR2 is YENEEA. CDR3 length: 15 amino acids.

The chain carries TRBV12-3 or TRBV12-4 and TRBJ2-3, with D maybe TRBD2 (6 bases). This CDR3 spans 14 amino acids. The CDR3 protein is CASCSVEGPDTQYF. CDR3 sequence (DNA): TGTGCTAGCTGTTCAGTGGAGGGGCCAGATACGCAGTATTTT.